A single TCR beta chain is shown here with its context. This sample stems from a study of T cells in Graves' hyperthyroidism and ophthalmopathy. V lost 1 base, J lost 0 bases, and 13 bases lay in between. This CDR3 has 17 residues. CDR1 is LNHNV and CDR2 is YYDKDF in the germline V gene (reference sequence). RNA transcripts served as the template for amplifying TCR beta CDR3 regions. The HTBI primer set was used in a first-round RT-PCR of the TCR CDR3. One entry per CDR3 protein results from TCRdb running MiXCR on the multiplex PCR reads. Of 450,000 to 650,000 distinct CDR3 sequences listed, less than 25% are singletons.

This TCR was sampled from a man younger than 30 with Graves' hyperthyroidism. Sample: blood. The V and J genes are TRBV15 and TRBJ1-5; D gene uncertain. The CDR3, as DNA: TGTGCCACCAGCAGAGGCGGCAGGTTATCTAGCAATCAGCCCCAGCATTTT. Protein product: CATSRGGRLSSNQPQHF.